The 24 T cell receptor beta chains presented below share a single source sample, sequenced in a study of shared clonotypes between healthy human individuals. Only in-frame clones appear in the TCRdb table, and some are missing; sequencing was by immunoSEQ multiplex PCR. The data hold 2,100,000 or so clones, with approximately 96% observed a single time. Sample: naive CD4+ T cells sorted from blood. Subset reported: CD45RA+ positively selected. These TCRs come from a man aged 18 to 29 in good health.

Here the CDR3 DNA reads TGTGCCAGCAGCTTAGGGACAGGGGTTTCCTACGAGCAGTACTTC. It codes for CASSLGTGVSYEQYF. The rearrangement uses TRBV7-2 and TRBJ2-7, with 9 positions matching TRBD1. From germline, CDR1 is SGHTA and CDR2 FQGNSA. The CDR3 sequence is 15 residues long. V lost 1 base and J lost 1; bases outside the gene matches: 2.

A single count supports this clone. The chain uses TRBV5-1 and TRBJ2-7; D ambiguous. The V end lost 1 base, the J end lost 5 bases, and 16 bases lay between the germline ends. Germline CDR1 SGHRS, CDR2 YFSETQ. This CDR3 is 15 amino acids long. CDR3 sequence (DNA): TGCGCCAGCAGCTTGTTTGTCTCCTCGCCAGACGAGCAGTACTTC. It is translated as CASSLFVSSPDEQYF.

This clone was counted a few times. V and J are TRBV19 and TRBJ1-6; D perhaps matches TRBD1 (6 bases). V lost 4 bases, J lost 7 bases, and 17 bases lay in between. Germline V lookup: CDR1 LNHDA, CDR2 SQIVND (reference sequence). The length of the CDR3 is 16 residues. The CDR3 DNA reads as TGTGCCAGTAGTACCTACCACCGGGACACAAATTCACCCCTCCACTTT. Translation: CASSTYHRDTNSPLHF.

The rearrangement links TRBV29-1 to TRBJ1-1, with D perhaps matching TRBD1 (6 bases). Deletions cut 6 bases from V and 0 bases from J, with 14 bases between. The CDR3 is made up of 14 amino acids. CDR1 is SQVTM and CDR2 is ANQGSEA in the germline V gene. DNA of the CDR3: TGCAGCGTAGTACGGACAGTTATGAACACTGAAGCTTTCTTT. It translates to CSVVRTVMNTEAFF.

The chain carries TRBV5-4 and TRBJ2-7; 9 bases are a match to TRBD2. From germline, CDR1 is SGHNT and CDR2 YYREEE (reference sequence). J was trimmed by 4 bases and V by 4 bases; bases with no gene match: 9. This CDR3 has 15 amino acids. The CDR3 here is CASSIDAGGLYEQYF. As DNA, the CDR3 is TGTGCCAGCAGCATTGACGCGGGAGGGTTATACGAGCAGTACTTC.

The chain uses TRBV10-3 and TRBJ1-3, with TRBD1 identical over 7 bases. Losses at the gene ends were 10 bases for V and 0 bases for J; bases not matched to a gene: 3. The CDR3 loop spans 13 amino acids. The germline CDR1 and CDR2 sequences are ENHRY and SYGVKD. The CDR3 spells CATRDSSGNTIYF. CDR3 nucleotide sequence: TGTGCCACCAGGGACAGCTCTGGAAACACCATATATTTT.

The V call is TRBV5-1, the J call TRBJ1-2; 8 nucleotides line up with TRBD1. The CDR3 length is 13 residues. Germline loops: CDR1 SGHRS, CDR2 YFSETQ. V lost 9 bases, J lost 4 bases, and 8 bases stayed unmatched. As DNA, the CDR3 is TGCGCCACTCAGGGGGCAGGCGGCTATGGCTACACCTTC. Protein sequence: CATQGAGGYGYTF.

The chain joins TRBV7-2 to TRBJ2-7; 7 nucleotides align to TRBD2. The junction had 7 bases not matched to a gene; V was cut back by 2 bases and J by 6 bases. This CDR3 is built from 14 residues. Looked up from germline, CDR1 is SGHTA and CDR2 is FQGNSA. CDR3 protein: CASSLRREMSEQYF. CDR3 DNA sequence: TGTGCCAGCAGCTTAAGGCGGGAGATGAGCGAGCAGTACTTC.

To note about this clone: Other DNA variants within this sample encode the same CDR3. The CDR3 bases are TGTGCCAGCTCACCGCGGCAAGAGACCCAGTACTTC. It translates to CASSPRQETQYF. The chain links TRBV18 to TRBJ2-5, with unresolved D. Trimming cost V 3 bases and J 2 bases, with 4 bases left between them. The CDR3 has 12 residues. CDR1 KGHSH and CDR2 LQKENI come from the germline V gene.

The gene calls are TRBV2 and TRBJ1-5, with a weak D call TRBD1 (5 bases). This CDR3 spans 15 amino acids. Germline CDR1 reads SNHLY; CDR2 reads FYNNEI. The V gene lost 1 base and the J gene lost 8 bases, with 15 bases spanning the gap. The CDR3 sequence is CASSEGAGRVEPQHF. As DNA, the CDR3 is TGTGCCAGCAGTGAAGGGGCCGGCAGGGTAGAGCCCCAGCATTTT.

The V gene is TRBV5-1, the J gene TRBJ1-4, with 7 bases matching TRBD1. Germline V gene lookup returns CDR1 SGHRS and CDR2 YFSETQ. After removal of 4 bases from V and 5 bases from J, the junction contained 8 bases not matched to a gene. The CDR3 contains 15 residues. As DNA, the CDR3 is TGCGCCAGCAGCACCGGGGACAGAAAAAATGAAAAACTGTTTTTT. Its translation: CASSTGDRKNEKLFF.

The V call is TRBV10-2, the J call TRBJ1-3, with D hard to call. This CDR3 region has 13 residues. Between the trimmed V and J ends, which lost 3 bases and 4 bases, there was a span of 7 bases. Germline V gene lookup returns CDR1 WSHSY and CDR2 SAAADI. The CDR3 coding sequence is TGCGCCAGCAGTGAACGGGAAGGAAACACCATATATTTT. Protein product: CASSEREGNTIYF.

The chain has TRBV5-4 and TRBJ2-1, with 9 bases matching TRBD1. The length of the CDR3 is 15 residues. V was pared by 4 bases and J by 7 bases, with 9 bases of the junction left unmatched. Germline V gives CDR1 SGHNT, CDR2 YYREEE (reference sequence). CDR3 amino acids: CASSRGQGQLNEQFF. CDR3 in DNA: TGTGCCAGCAGCCGCGGACAGGGGCAGTTAAATGAGCAGTTCTTC.

CDR3 region: CASSQDGAATNEKLFF. The CDR3 DNA is TGCGCCAGCAGCCAAGATGGGGCAGCAACTAATGAAAAACTGTTTTTT. J is TRBJ1-4 and V is TRBV4-3; perhaps TRBD1 as D (5 bases). Germline CDR1 and CDR2: LGHNA and YSLEER. CDR3 size: 16 residues. The germline V and J ends were trimmed by 0 bases and 0 bases, with 8 bases remaining between them.

The V gene is TRBV5-5, the J gene TRBJ1-6; D ambiguous. The CDR3 consists of 15 residues. Germline V gives CDR1 SGHKS, CDR2 YYEKEE (reference sequence). V was clipped by 0 bases and J by 8 bases, with 12 bases between them. The CDR3 here is CASSLGWVDDSPLHF. CDR3 in DNA: TGTGCCAGCAGCTTGGGTTGGGTGGACGATTCACCCCTCCACTTT.

As for this clone: This same CDR3 is encoded by further DNA sequences in the sample. The chain joins TRBV4-3 to TRBJ1-5, with D hard to call. This CDR3 has 13 residues. CDR1 is LGHNA, CDR2 YSLEER, per germline. V lost 0 bases to trimming and J lost 3 bases, with 3 bases between them. The CDR3 bases are TGCGCCAGCAGCCAAGAACCCAATCAGCCCCAGCATTTT. It specifies CASSQEPNQPQHF.

The rearrangement links TRBV6-5 to TRBJ1-6; D is uncertain. This CDR3 has 13 amino acids. V lost 5 bases and J lost 10, with 12 bases in between. Germline V gene lookup returns CDR1 MNHEY and CDR2 SVGAGI. CDR3 sequence reads: CASSPEAYSPLHF. In DNA, the CDR3 is TGTGCCAGCAGTCCGGAGGCTTACTCACCCCTCCACTTT.

This clone was counted a single time. This chain connects TRBV14 to TRBJ2-7, with 9 bases that match TRBD2. The length of the CDR3 is 16 residues. Trimming cost V 2 bases and J 5 bases; bases outside gene matches: 10. Germline assignment: CDR1 SGHDN and CDR2 FVKESK. CDR3 nucleotide sequence: TGTGCCAGCAGCCAACCTAGGGCCAGCGGGGGGAACGAGCAGTACTTC. Its translation is CASSQPRASGGNEQYF.

About this clone itself: Other nucleotide sequences from this sample produce the same CDR3. The chain combines TRBV20-1 with TRBJ2-5, with D unclear. The V gene lost 5 bases and the J gene lost 3 bases, with 7 bases spanning the gap. Germline V CDR1 and CDR2: DFQATT, SNEGSKA (reference sequence). The CDR3 is made up of 11 amino acids. CDR3 sequence reads: CSAALEETQYF. CDR3 sequence (DNA): TGCAGTGCTGCCCTAGAAGAGACCCAGTACTTC.

The chain is built from TRBV6-7 and TRBJ1-2; possible D gene TRBD1, 6 bases. TRBV6-7 is reported as an ORF; its role is uncertain. The CDR3 covers 15 residues. V was clipped by 4 bases and J by 4 bases, with 16 bases between them. CDR3 DNA sequence: TGTGCCAGCAGTTGTCCGGGACACCACTCCTATGGCTACACCTTC. As protein: CASSCPGHHSYGYTF.

The rearrangement joins TRBV6-1 to TRBJ2-3; 8 bases align to TRBD1. V was clipped by 5 bases and J by 1 base; unmatched bases: 5. This CDR3 has 15 amino acids. Looked up from germline, CDR1 is MNHNS and CDR2 is SASEGT. CDR3 sequence: CASSLTGDRTDTQYF. For the CDR3, the DNA is TGTGCCAGCAGTCTGACAGGGGATCGCACAGATACGCAGTATTTT.

The rearrangement links TRBV6-1 to TRBJ2-2, with TRBD2 as a possible D gene (5 bases). V was pared by 10 bases and J by 2 bases, with 14 bases between. Germline CDR1 is MNHNS and CDR2 is SASEGT. This CDR3 contains 14 residues. CDR3 nucleotides: TGTGCCACCCGAGGGCAGATAAACACCGGGGAGCTGTTTTTT. It translates to CATRGQINTGELFF.

This CDR3 reads CASSLAVQVGTVISYEQYF. The CDR3, as DNA: TGTGCCAGCAGCTTAGCTGTACAGGTAGGGACAGTAATCTCCTACGAGCAGTACTTC. This chain links TRBV7-9 with TRBJ2-7, with TRBD1 identical over 7 bases. J was trimmed by 0 bases and V by 0 bases; bases with no gene match: 14. Germline CDR1 and CDR2: SEHNR and FQNEAQ (reference sequence). This CDR3 has 19 residues.

The chain is built from TRBV7-2 and TRBJ2-7, with 10 bases identical to TRBD1. There are 15 residues in the CDR3. J lost 4 bases, V lost 5 bases, and 8 bases had no gene match. Germline CDR1 and CDR2: SGHTA and FQGNSA. CDR3 sequence: CASSNPTGGLYEQYF. CDR3 coding DNA: TGTGCCAGCAGCAACCCGACAGGGGGCTTGTACGAGCAGTACTTC.